These 6 T cell receptor beta chains came from one sample sequenced in a study of CD8+CD57+ T cells in acquired aplastic anemia (dated by TCRdb to 2017 to 2018). Patients chosen for sequencing had shown expansion of CD8+CD57+ cells by flow cytometry. Sequencing was performed on an Illumina HiSeq 2000. TCR beta VDJ combination and CDR3 sequence profiling used genomic DNA as the template. TCRdb reran the public reads through fastp at Q25 and MiXCR, keeping productive beta chains. Under each unique CDR3 protein, matching rows form one entry showing the most common genes and DNA. This sample holds 250,000 to 300,000 distinct CDR3 sequences; about 50% were observed only once. Around 1.3% of the sample rests with the top ten. Material: sorted CD4+, CD8+, or CD8+CD57+ T cells (not recorded which) from PBMCs. These receptors originate from a human donor with aplastic anemia.

This chain connects TRBV7-2 to TRBJ2-5; D unresolved. V was trimmed by 5 bases and J by 4 bases, leaving 17 bases between them. This CDR3 has 15 residues. Looked up from germline, CDR1 is SGHTA and CDR2 is FQGNSA. The CDR3 sequence: CASSIPGPRGETQYF. In DNA form, the CDR3 reads TGTGCCAGCAGCATACCCGGGCCCCGAGGAGAGACCCAGTACTTC.

The gene calls are TRBV20-1 and TRBJ2-2, with 8 bases lining up with TRBD2. The CDR3 is 14 residues long. Germline-derived CDR1 and CDR2 are DFQATT and SNEGSKA (reference sequence). V trimming: 2 bases; J trimming: 7 bases; junction bases outside the gene matches: 6. CDR3 sequence (DNA): TGCAGTGCTAGACGATCCGGGACTAGCGGGGAGCTGTTTTTT. Its translation: CSARRSGTSGELFF.

The chain couples TRBV2 to TRBJ1-6, with 8 bases fitting TRBD1. In germline, CDR1 is SNHLY, CDR2 FYNNEI. J was trimmed by 10 bases and V by 5 bases; bases with no gene match: 10. This CDR3 contains 15 residues. The CDR3 sequence is CASSNTGGLNSPLHF. The CDR3 bases are TGTGCCAGCAGTAATACAGGGGGTCTTAACTCACCCCTCCACTTT.

This chain uses TRBV6-4 with TRBJ2-2; the D is unclear. The V gene lost 2 bases and the J gene lost 7 bases, with 11 bases spanning the gap. The CDR3 totals 14 residues. From germline, CDR1 is MRHNA and CDR2 SNTAGT. Here the CDR3 reads CASSDLYGLGELFF. In DNA form, the CDR3 reads TGTGCCAGCAGTGACCTCTACGGCCTCGGGGAGCTGTTTTTT.

The CDR3 region has the DNA TGTGCCAGCAGTGATCTGTCTAGCGGACGGCAAGAGACCCAGTACTTC. Translating it yields CASSDLSSGRQETQYF. V usage is TRBV2 and J usage is TRBJ2-5; 7 bases agree with TRBD2. V trimming: 3 bases; J trimming: 2 bases; junction bases outside the gene matches: 9. This CDR3 is built from 16 residues. Germline CDR1 and CDR2: SNHLY and FYNNEI.

The chain employs TRBV7-3 and TRBJ1-2; D is uncertain. Trimming stripped 3 bases from V and 7 bases from J, with 3 bases between. Germline CDR1 and CDR2: SGHTA and FQGTGA. This CDR3 region has 10 residues. CDR3 nucleotide sequence: TGTGCCAGCAGCTTTTCTGGCTACACCTTC. It specifies CASSFSGYTF.